Listed here is a single T cell receptor (beta chain). The antigen this receptor binds is unknown. Base quality data are lacking; no much larger clone is found one base away. Using the deep immunoSEQ assay, TCR CDR3 regions were amplified from genomic DNA by multiplex PCR. Genomic DNA extracted from each cell subset was distributed evenly over all wells of several immunoSEQ 96-well plates, and each plate served as one replicate. For sorted subsets, each replicate PCR was loaded with 150 to 250 ng genomic DNA, equivalent to 30,000 or so T cell genomes. The purified libraries were quantified using a Qubit 3.0 fluorometer, sized with a Bioanalyzer 2100, and then quantified again using the KAPA Library Quantification kit. A separate single-read 150-cycle Illumina NextSeq 550 flow cell was used to sequence each immunoSEQ 96-well plate. The original pipeline was this. Because the immunoSEQ output included only junctional sequences and no quality scores, the filtering could not be the same as the filtering used for full-length reads. Sequences were annotated with PyIR, a Python wrapper for IgBLAST v1.9, and V/J genes and CDR3 were assigned using IMGT germline references. Any read was removed if the V/J assignment was weak (E-value above 1e-6), the CDR3 was missing, or the read contained stop codons, out-of-frame junctions, or ambiguous translated residues. A V3J clonotype was defined by an identical inferred V gene, J gene, and CDR3 amino acid sequence. To compute the percentage overlap between repertoires, the number of shared unique clonotypes was divided by the size of the smaller repertoire. RTK rarefaction, the Chao1 estimator, and Recon v2.1 estimates of unobserved clonotypes were used to assess repertoire richness. For all TCRbeta clonotypes obtained by the gDNA method from a few donors, generation probabilities were computed with OLGA. TCRdb mirrors the immuneACCESS table, restricted to in-frame sequences. Some clones are absent from its copies; in checked studies, under half trace to an unresolved V gene, and the reason for the others is unknown. For V, J and clone size, that table is used; D and trimming come from the DNA. Within this sample are 2 million to 2.5 million clones, with roughly 92% of them counted one time only. The top ten hold about 0.36% of the sample.

The germline V gene provides CDR1 SGHAT and CDR2 FQNNGV. The CDR3 sequence holds 16 residues, the cysteine and phenylalanine included. Only CDR3 DNA is held: 48 bases, read in frame from base 1. Trimming removed 2 bases from V and 1 base from J; the gene matches leave 5 bases unexplained. The entry originates in a study of shared clonotypes between healthy human individuals (dated by TCRdb to 2020 to 2021). Notes on the research overall: A few men and two women, aged 18 to 49 years, made up the cohort. To increase sequencing depth and limit assay-specific biases, different laboratories used diverse techniques to prepare libraries and sequence TCR repertoires. Leukapheresis yielded between about 0.94 and 8.9 billion PBMCs per donor. The study deeply sequenced blood TCR repertoires of five healthy adults to estimate repertoire size and the extent of clonotype sharing between individuals. For each donor, CD4 naive and CD4 memory were each run on three plates, CD8 naive on two plates, and CD8 memory on one plate.

General conclusions and limits of the study: Estimated clonotype richness was generally larger for naive than for memory subsets. Rarefaction of sorted-subset datasets indicated incomplete sequencing despite the large sequencing depth. Sampling was limited to blood, and TCR repertoires in tissue likely differ from TCR repertoires in blood. Sharing across a few donors was observed for around 5% of naive CD4, less than 4% of naive CD8, 2% to 2.5% of memory CD4, and over 0.3% of memory CD8 clonotypes. Pairwise subsampling indicated that sequencing depth was expected to affect the degree of clonotype sharing among donors. Compared with non-shared clonotypes, the clonotypes found in all four sorted-subset donors had higher generation probabilities. Because the study included only a small number of donors, the genetic and exposure-history diversity represented was limited.

The donors were healthy, HIV-negative adults who had no recently reported acute infections or vaccinations. Only Caucasian adults living in Nashville, Tennessee, USA were represented among the donors. CD4+ T cells were enriched through magnetic negative selection, after which naive cells were positively selected on CD45RA and the remaining negative fraction served as the memory subset. After blood collection by leukapheresis, PBMCs were isolated using Ficoll-Histopaque density gradient centrifugation and then cryopreserved in the vapor phase of liquid nitrogen. Analytical flow cytometry was used to check the purity and quantity of every magnetically sorted T cell population. Genomic DNA was isolated from every sorted fraction and measured by UV absorbance on a Nanodrop 2000c.

The chain joins TRBV11-2 to TRBJ2-7, with 10 bases aligning to TRBD2. This receptor was taken from a man aged 18-30 years in good health. Some clones in this sample may be carry-over from other donors' samples. The sequenced sample was naive CD4+ T cells from PBMCs. Sample cell subset or site, as interpreted from the label and publication: CD45RA+ positively selected. The CDR3 is CASSLSASGRSYEQYF. In nucleotides, the sequence is TGTGCCAGCAGCTTAAGCGCTAGCGGGAGATCCTACGAGCAGTACTTC.